Described below is a single TCR beta chain sequence and its context. These data come from a study of T cells in localized non-small cell lung cancer. TCRdb keeps only in-frame clones here, not all; method: immunoSEQ multiplex PCR. The table has 130,000 or so clones, more than 80% seen once. This specimen consisted of peripheral blood, obtained before any cancer treatment. This receptor was identified in a female donor at least 60 years old with stage I lung adenocarcinoma.

This chain's CDR3 is CASSQEVGLAGGDIQYF. The DNA of the CDR3 is TGCGCCAGCAGCCAAGAAGTCGGGCTAGCGGGTGGAGACATTCAGTACTTC. V gene TRBV4-1 combines with J gene TRBJ2-4, with 8 positions matching TRBD2. This CDR3 is 17 amino acids long. The J segment lost 8 bases and the V segment lost 0 bases, leaving 12 bases of the junction unmatched. The germline V gene encodes CDR1 MGHRA and CDR2 YSYEKL.